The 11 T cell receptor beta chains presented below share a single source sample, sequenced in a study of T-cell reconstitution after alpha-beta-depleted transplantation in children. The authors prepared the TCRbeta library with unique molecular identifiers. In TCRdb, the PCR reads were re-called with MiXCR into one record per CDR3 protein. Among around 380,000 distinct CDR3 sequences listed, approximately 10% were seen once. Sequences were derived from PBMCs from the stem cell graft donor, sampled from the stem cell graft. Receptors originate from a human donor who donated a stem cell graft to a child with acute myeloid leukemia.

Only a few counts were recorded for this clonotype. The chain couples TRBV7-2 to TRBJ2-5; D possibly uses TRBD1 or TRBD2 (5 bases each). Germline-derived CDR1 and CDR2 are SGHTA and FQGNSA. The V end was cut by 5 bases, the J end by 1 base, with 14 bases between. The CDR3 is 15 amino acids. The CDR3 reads CASSPSGRTQETQYF. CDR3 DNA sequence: TGTGCCAGCAGCCCGTCGGGACGGACCCAAGAGACCCAGTACTTC.

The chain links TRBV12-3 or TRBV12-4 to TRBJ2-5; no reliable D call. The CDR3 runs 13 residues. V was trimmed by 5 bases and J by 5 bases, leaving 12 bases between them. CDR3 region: CASSLDNRETQYF. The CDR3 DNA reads TGTGCCAGCAGTCTTGACAACCGGGAGACCCAGTACTTC.

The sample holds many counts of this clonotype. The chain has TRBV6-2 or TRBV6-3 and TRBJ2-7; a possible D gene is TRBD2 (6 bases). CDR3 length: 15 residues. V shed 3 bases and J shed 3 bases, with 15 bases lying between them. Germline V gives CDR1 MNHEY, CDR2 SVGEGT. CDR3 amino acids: CASSYLRGLGYEQYF. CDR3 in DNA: TGTGCCAGCAGTTATCTGAGGGGACTTGGCTACGAGCAGTACTTC.

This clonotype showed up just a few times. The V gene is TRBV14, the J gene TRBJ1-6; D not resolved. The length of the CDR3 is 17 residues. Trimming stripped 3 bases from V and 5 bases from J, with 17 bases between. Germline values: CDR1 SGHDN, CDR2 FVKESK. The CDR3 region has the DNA TGTGCCAGCAGCCAGTCCGATTGGGTCGAGCATAATTCACCCCTCCACTTT. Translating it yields CASSQSDWVEHNSPLHF.

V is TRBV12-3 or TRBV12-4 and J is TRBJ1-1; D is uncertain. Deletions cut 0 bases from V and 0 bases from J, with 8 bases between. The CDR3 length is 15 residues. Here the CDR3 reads CASSLAMGLNTEAFF. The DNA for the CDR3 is TGTGCCAGCAGTTTAGCAATGGGGTTGAACACTGAAGCTTTCTTT.

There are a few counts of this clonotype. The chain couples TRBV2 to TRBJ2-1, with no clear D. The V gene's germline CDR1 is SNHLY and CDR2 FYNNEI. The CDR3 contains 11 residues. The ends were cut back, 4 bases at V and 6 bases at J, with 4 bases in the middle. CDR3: CASSGLNEQFF. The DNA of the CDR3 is TGTGCCAGCAGTGGACTCAATGAGCAGTTCTTC.

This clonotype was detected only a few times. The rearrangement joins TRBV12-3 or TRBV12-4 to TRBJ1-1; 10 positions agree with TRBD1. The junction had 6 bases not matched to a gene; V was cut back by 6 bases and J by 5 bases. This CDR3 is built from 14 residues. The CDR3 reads CASSETGGRTEAFF. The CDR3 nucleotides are TGTGCCAGCAGCGAGACAGGGGGCAGGACTGAAGCTTTCTTT.

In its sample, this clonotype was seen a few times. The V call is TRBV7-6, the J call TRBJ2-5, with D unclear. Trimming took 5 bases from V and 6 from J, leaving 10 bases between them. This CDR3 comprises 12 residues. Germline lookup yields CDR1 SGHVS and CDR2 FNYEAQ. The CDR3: CASSPGAQTQYF. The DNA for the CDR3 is TGTGCCAGCAGCCCAGGAGCTCAGACCCAGTACTTC.

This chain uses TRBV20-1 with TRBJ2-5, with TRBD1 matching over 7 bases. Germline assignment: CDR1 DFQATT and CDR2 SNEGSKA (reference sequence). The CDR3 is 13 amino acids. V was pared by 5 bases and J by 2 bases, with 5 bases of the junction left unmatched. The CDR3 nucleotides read TGCAGTGCTGAAGGGACAGAGCAAGAGACCCAGTACTTC. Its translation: CSAEGTEQETQYF.

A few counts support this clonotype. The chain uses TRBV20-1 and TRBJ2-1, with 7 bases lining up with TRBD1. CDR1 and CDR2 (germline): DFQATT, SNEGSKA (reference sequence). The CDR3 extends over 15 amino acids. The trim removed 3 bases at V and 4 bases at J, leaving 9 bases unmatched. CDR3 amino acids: CSARGTAPEYNEQFF. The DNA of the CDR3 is TGCAGTGCTAGGGGGACAGCGCCGGAGTACAATGAGCAGTTCTTC.

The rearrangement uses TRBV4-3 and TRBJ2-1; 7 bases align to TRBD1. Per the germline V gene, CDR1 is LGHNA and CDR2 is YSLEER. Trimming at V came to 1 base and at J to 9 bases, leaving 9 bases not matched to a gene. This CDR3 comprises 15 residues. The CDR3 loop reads CASSQVGTVNVEQFF. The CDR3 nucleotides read TGCGCCAGCAGCCAAGTGGGGACAGTAAACGTTGAGCAGTTCTTC.